The 32 T cell receptor beta chains listed next were all sequenced from one sample in a study of blood T cell repertoires in COVID-19. Measured with immunoSEQ multiplex PCR; TCRdb has only the in-frame clones, and not every one. This table has under 300,000 clones, roughly 82% appearing once. The sample was peripheral blood. Every receptor here comes from an elderly woman with active or convalescent COVID-19.

This clone is a singleton in its sample. The chain joins TRBV3-1 (or the pseudogene TRBV3-2) to TRBJ2-5; TRBD2 matches 13 bases. This CDR3 has 15 residues. The junction had 4 bases not matched to a gene; V was cut back by 5 bases and J by 4 bases. Looked up from germline, CDR1 is LGHDT and CDR2 is YNNKEL (reference sequence). The DNA for the CDR3 is TGTGCCAGCAGCACTCGGACTAGCGGGGGAGAGACCCAGTACTTC. Protein sequence: CASSTRTSGGETQYF.

This chain connects TRBV5-1 to TRBJ1-1, with TRBD1 identical over 9 bases. V was pared by 3 bases and J by 0 bases, with 3 bases of the junction left unmatched. Germline-derived CDR1 and CDR2 are SGHRS and YFSETQ. The CDR3 loop spans 15 amino acids. Written as DNA, the CDR3 is TGCGCCAGCAGCTCGGGACAGGGAGTGAACACTGAAGCTTTCTTT. The encoded protein is CASSSGQGVNTEAFF.

This clone occurred once. The chain recombines TRBV24-1 with TRBJ1-6; unclear D gene. The V end was cut by 7 bases, the J end by 9 bases, with 15 bases between. The CDR3 loop spans 14 amino acids. The germline V gene has CDR1 KGHDR and CDR2 SFDVKD. CDR3: CATSPGRSGSPLHF. The CDR3 region has the DNA TGTGCCACCAGCCCGGGGAGGTCGGGTTCACCCCTCCACTTT.

The chain uses TRBV11-2 and TRBJ2-3, with TRBD2 matching 10 bases. The germline gives CDR1 SGHAT, CDR2 FQNNGV. Germline trimming cut 2 bases from V and 0 bases from J; bases unmatched to any gene: 11. The CDR3 is 19 residues long. DNA for the CDR3: TGTGCCAGCAGCTTAAGGCTAGCGGGAGTATCCCCTAGCACAGATACGCAGTATTTT. Amino acids: CASSLRLAGVSPSTDTQYF.

This sequence joins TRBV18 and TRBJ1-1; 7 positions agree with TRBD1. The V gene end was trimmed by 3 bases and the J gene end by 8 bases; junction bases not matched to a gene: 3. The germline V gene encodes CDR1 KGHSH and CDR2 LQKENI. The CDR3 consists of 12 residues. The CDR3 sequence: CASSPGTAEAFF. CDR3 coding DNA: TGTGCCAGCTCACCGGGGACAGCAGAAGCTTTCTTT.

The J gene is TRBJ2-1, the V gene TRBV29-1; 13 bases line up with TRBD2. CDR1 and CDR2 (germline): SQVTM, ANQGSEA. The CDR3 covers 13 residues. Trimming removed 8 bases from V and 6 bases from J; junction bases left unmatched: 4. CDR3 region: CSSRLAGGNEQFF. CDR3 DNA: TGCAGCTCCCGACTAGCGGGAGGCAATGAGCAGTTCTTC.

A few counts support this clone. The chain uses TRBV6-2 or TRBV6-3 and TRBJ2-5, with 7 bases that match TRBD2. The CDR3 length is 14 residues. Germline V CDR1 and CDR2: MNHEY, SVGEGT. Trimming cost V 5 bases and J 5 bases; bases outside gene matches: 8. The CDR3 DNA follows: TGTGCCAGCAGTCTCAGCGGGATCTGGGAGACCCAGTACTTC. Translating it yields CASSLSGIWETQYF.

There are a few counts of this clone. The rearrangement joins TRBV7-2 to TRBJ2-5; D is possibly TRBD1 (7 bases). The V gene lost 5 bases and the J gene lost 5 bases, with 12 bases spanning the gap. CDR3 length: 13 residues. CDR1 is SGHTA, CDR2 FQGNSA, per germline. This CDR3 reads CASSPQGRETQYF. In DNA form, the CDR3 reads TGTGCCAGCAGCCCACAGGGGAGGGAGACCCAGTACTTC. The full variable domain, completed using reference TRBV7-2 and TRBJ2-5, is GAGVSQSPSNKVTEKGKDVELRCDPISGHTALYWYRQSLGQGLEFLIYFQGNSAPDKSGLPSDRFSAERTGGSVSTLTIQRTQQEDSAVYLCASSPQGRETQYFGPGTRLLVL.

The V and J genes are TRBV5-1 and TRBJ2-7; no reliable D call. The germline V gene encodes CDR1 SGHRS and CDR2 YFSETQ. The CDR3 has 14 amino acids. Trimming pared 0 bases from V and 1 base from J, leaving 8 bases between. CDR3 DNA sequence: TGCGCCAGCAGCTTGGACGGGTTATCCTACGAGCAGTACTTC. This encodes CASSLDGLSYEQYF.

This clone was seen a handful of times. The J gene is TRBJ2-2, the V gene TRBV19; 9 bases match TRBD2. Germline lookup yields CDR1 LNHDA and CDR2 SQIVND (reference sequence). The length of the CDR3 is 14 residues. Trimming cost V 10 bases and J 1 base; bases outside gene matches: 4. The DNA for the CDR3 is TGTGCCACCAGACTAGCGGAGAACACCGGGGAGCTGTTTTTT. Translating gives CATRLAENTGELFF.

This clone appeared once. The genes are TRBV19 and TRBJ1-2, with 9 positions matching TRBD1. The CDR3 has 13 residues. V lost 5 bases, J lost 4 bases, and 2 bases stayed unmatched. Germline assignment: CDR1 LNHDA and CDR2 SQIVND (reference sequence). CDR3 coding DNA: TGTGCCAGTAGTCCGACAGGGGGCTATGGCTACACCTTC. Protein sequence: CASSPTGGYGYTF.

The V call is TRBV5-1, the J call TRBJ1-4; possibly TRBD1 for D (6 bases). V gave up 3 bases and J gave up 3 bases, with 9 bases separating them. This CDR3 contains 14 residues. In germline, CDR1 is SGHRS, CDR2 YFSETQ. The CDR3 nucleotides are TGCGCCAGCAGCTCGGGACATTCTAATGAAAAACTGTTTTTT. Translation: CASSSGHSNEKLFF.

CDR3 amino acids: CASSPRQGGEQYF. In nucleotides, the CDR3 is TGTGCCAGCAGCCCGCGACAGGGCGGCGAGCAGTACTTC. The V gene is TRBV3-1 (or the pseudogene TRBV3-2), the J gene TRBJ2-7; 7 positions match TRBD1. The CDR3 is 13 amino acids. With V trimmed by 4 bases and J by 6 bases, 6 bases remained unmatched. Per the germline V gene, CDR1 is LGHDT and CDR2 is YNNKEL (reference sequence).

V and J are TRBV6-5 and TRBJ1-1, with 7 bases identical to TRBD1. Germline V gene lookup returns CDR1 MNHEY and CDR2 SVGAGI. The CDR3 spans 15 residues. V shed 6 bases, J shed 2 bases, and the junction held 9 bases outside the gene matches. This chain's CDR3 is CASRKPGQRNTEAFF. The CDR3 bases are TGTGCCAGCAGGAAACCGGGACAGCGAAACACTGAAGCTTTCTTT.

The chain uses TRBV10-3 and TRBJ2-7, with no clear D. Germline values: CDR1 ENHRY, CDR2 SYGVKD. This CDR3 contains 14 residues. The germline V and J ends were trimmed by 0 bases and 6 bases, with 12 bases remaining between them. As DNA, the CDR3 is TGTGCCATCAGTGAGTCTGGGTCTACTATCGAGCAGTACTTC. It yields the protein CAISESGSTIEQYF.

V is TRBV5-4 and J is TRBJ2-2, with a possible D match to TRBD2 (6 bases). V shed 0 bases and J shed 1 base, with 13 bases lying between them. CDR1 and CDR2 (germline): SGHNT, YYREEE (reference sequence). The CDR3 loop spans 17 amino acids. The CDR3 DNA follows: TGTGCCAGCAGCTTGGAATCCGGGACTTTGAACACCGGGGAGCTGTTTTTT. Translation: CASSLESGTLNTGELFF.

This chain links TRBV6-5 with TRBJ2-3, with TRBD1 identical over 7 bases. With 6 bases clipped from V and 2 bases from J, the junction kept 8 bases outside the gene matches. Germline CDR1 MNHEY, CDR2 SVGAGI. This CDR3 has 15 residues. The CDR3 is CASSLRQGHTDTQYF. The CDR3 coding sequence is TGTGCCAGCAGCCTCCGACAGGGCCACACAGATACGCAGTATTTT.

This chain connects TRBV19 to TRBJ2-2, with TRBD2 as a possible D gene (7 bases). With 4 bases removed from V and 3 bases from J, the gap between germline ends came to 12 bases. Germline-derived CDR1 and CDR2 are LNHDA and SQIVND (reference sequence). The CDR3 is 15 amino acids. CDR3 bases: TGTGCCAGTAGTAACGGGGGGCAGTACACCGGGGAGCTGTTTTTT. Its translation: CASSNGGQYTGELFF. The full variable domain, its missing parts supplied by reference TRBV19 and TRBJ2-2, is DGGITQSPKYLFRKEGQNVTLSCEQNLNHDAMYWYRQDPGQGLRLIYYSQIVNDFQKGDIAEGYSVSREKKESFPLTVTSAQKNPTAFYLCASSNGGQYTGELFFGEGSRLTVL.

This clone was detected a few times. The J gene is TRBJ2-3, the V gene TRBV7-9, with TRBD2 matching over 10 bases. The CDR3 totals 16 residues. The junction had 10 bases not matched to a gene; V was cut back by 5 bases and J by 5 bases. Germline V CDR1 and CDR2: SEHNR, FQNEAQ (reference sequence). In DNA, the CDR3 is TGTGCCAGCAGCCTCGGAACCCTAGCGGGGGTAGATACGCAGTATTTT. It translates to CASSLGTLAGVDTQYF.

The rearrangement links TRBV27 to TRBJ2-7; 10 positions agree with TRBD1. Germline loops: CDR1 MNHEY, CDR2 SMNVEV (reference sequence). The CDR3 extends over 15 amino acids. The J segment lost 3 bases and the V segment lost 5 bases, leaving 7 bases of the junction unmatched. The CDR3 protein is CASSPPGQGLYEQYF. CDR3 in DNA: TGTGCCAGCAGTCCCCCGGGACAGGGGCTCTACGAGCAGTACTTC.

The genes are TRBV7-2 and TRBJ1-2, with 10 bases matching TRBD1. Germline loops: CDR1 SGHTA, CDR2 FQGNSA. The CDR3 runs 14 residues. Trimming at V came to 1 base and at J to 8 bases, leaving 4 bases not matched to a gene. CDR3: CASSLGQGAGGYTF. The DNA of the CDR3 is TGTGCCAGCAGCTTAGGACAGGGGGCTGGCGGCTACACCTTC.

Note on this clone: At one end, the junction sequence differs from germline, possibly due to a read error. The chain links TRBV19 to TRBJ2-3; D ambiguous. The CDR3 consists of 13 residues. Germline loops: CDR1 LNHDA, CDR2 SQIVND (reference sequence). The CDR3 protein is CASTPAGTDMQYF. The DNA for the CDR3 is TGTGCCAGTACCCCGGCAGGCACAGATATGCAGTATTTT.

This chain joins TRBV18 and TRBJ2-7; the match to TRBD1 covers 8 bases. V lost 3 bases and J lost 5; bases outside the gene matches: 12. The CDR3 contains 16 residues. Germline CDR1 and CDR2: KGHSH and LQKENI. The CDR3 DNA is TGTGCCAGCTCACCCACGACCGGGACAGGTCCACACGAGCAGTACTTC. Its translation is CASSPTTGTGPHEQYF.

This clone appeared many times. The rearrangement joins TRBV2 to TRBJ1-1, with D perhaps TRBD1 (5 bases). CDR3 size: 14 residues. V dropped 4 bases and J dropped 4 bases, with 13 bases sitting between them. Germline V lookup: CDR1 SNHLY, CDR2 FYNNEI. This CDR3 reads CASSVGGRSTEAFF. The CDR3 nucleotides are TGTGCCAGCAGTGTGGGGGGTCGGAGCACTGAAGCTTTCTTT.

In its sample, this clone was seen once. This chain connects TRBV6-4 to TRBJ1-4; 7 bases match TRBD1. This CDR3 contains 15 residues. Germline CDR1 MRHNA, CDR2 SNTAGT. Unmatched junction bases numbered 4, after V lost 6 bases and J lost 0 bases. The CDR3 protein is CASRNTGATNEKLFF. In DNA form, the CDR3 reads TGTGCCAGCAGGAATACAGGGGCAACTAATGAAAAACTGTTTTTT.

CDR3 nucleotides: TGTGCCAGCAGCTTAGGGCCAGAGACCCAGTACTTC. Protein product: CASSLGPETQYF. This rearrangement joins TRBV7-8 to TRBJ2-5; D not resolved. This CDR3 region has 12 residues. Trimming stripped 1 base from V and 4 bases from J, with 4 bases between. Per germline, CDR1 SGHVS and CDR2 FQNEAQ.

This chain links TRBV11-2 with TRBJ2-7; unclear D gene. Per germline, CDR1 SGHAT and CDR2 FQNNGV. The CDR3 totals 15 residues. Between the trimmed V and J ends, which lost 0 bases and 5 bases, there was a span of 14 bases. CDR3 coding DNA: TGTGCCAGCAGCTTAGAGGGCAGGTCCTTCCACGAGCAGTACTTC. It codes for CASSLEGRSFHEQYF.

This clone showed up just a few times. The chain links TRBV29-1 to TRBJ2-1; TRBD2 matches 7 bases. V shed 7 bases and J 8 bases; nucleotides not matched to a gene: 5. This CDR3 is 11 amino acids long. Germline CDR1 is SQVTM and CDR2 is ANQGSEA. As DNA, the CDR3 is TGCAGCGGCGGGACTATCTATGAGCAGTTCTTC. It specifies CSGGTIYEQFF.

This chain uses TRBV10-3 with TRBJ2-1; 7 nucleotides align to TRBD1. This CDR3 spans 15 amino acids. Germline V gene sequence: CDR1 ENHRY, CDR2 SYGVKD. The trim removed 4 bases at V and 5 bases at J, leaving 8 bases unmatched. In DNA, the CDR3 is TGTGCCATCAGTGGCCGTCCGGGACAGAACAATGAGCAGTTCTTC. The encoded protein is CAISGRPGQNNEQFF.

The CDR3 DNA is TGTGCCAGCAGTTTGGTCGGGACAGGGGGCTATCAGCCCCAGCATTTT. This gives the protein CASSLVGTGGYQPQHF. This chain connects TRBV28 to TRBJ1-5; 12 nucleotides match TRBD1. The trim removed 3 bases at V and 5 bases at J, leaving 5 bases unmatched. Germline CDR1 is MDHEN and CDR2 is SYDVKM. The CDR3 length is 16 residues.

The J gene is TRBJ1-4, the V gene TRBV7-9, with D unresolved. CDR1 is SEHNR and CDR2 is FQNEAQ in the germline V gene (reference sequence). Trimming took off 0 bases at V and 3 bases at J, with 8 bases between the two ends. This CDR3 has 15 amino acids. The CDR3 reads CASSLAEGPNEKLFF. In nucleotides, the CDR3 is TGTGCCAGCAGCTTAGCGGAGGGCCCTAATGAAAAACTGTTTTTT.

This rearrangement joins TRBV5-1 to TRBJ2-7; 9 nucleotides line up with TRBD1. The trim removed 4 bases at V and 6 bases at J, leaving 14 bases unmatched. The germline V gene has CDR1 SGHRS and CDR2 YFSETQ. This CDR3 comprises 16 residues. The CDR3 sequence is CASSLLNGQGNGEQYF. The DNA of the CDR3 is TGCGCCAGCAGCCTACTAAACGGACAGGGGAATGGCGAGCAGTACTTC.